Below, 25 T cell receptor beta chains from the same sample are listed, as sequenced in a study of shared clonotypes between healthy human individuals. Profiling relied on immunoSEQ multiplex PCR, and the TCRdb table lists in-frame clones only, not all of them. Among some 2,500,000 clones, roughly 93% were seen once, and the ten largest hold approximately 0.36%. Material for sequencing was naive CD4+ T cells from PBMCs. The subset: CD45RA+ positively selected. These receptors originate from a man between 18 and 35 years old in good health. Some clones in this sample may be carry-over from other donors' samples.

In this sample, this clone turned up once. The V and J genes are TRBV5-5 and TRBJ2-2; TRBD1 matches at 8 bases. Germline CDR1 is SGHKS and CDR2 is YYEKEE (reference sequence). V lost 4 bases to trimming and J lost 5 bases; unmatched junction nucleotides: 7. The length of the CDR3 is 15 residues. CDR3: CASSQQGASTGELFF. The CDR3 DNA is TGTGCCAGCAGCCAGCAGGGGGCGAGTACCGGGGAGCTGTTTTTT.

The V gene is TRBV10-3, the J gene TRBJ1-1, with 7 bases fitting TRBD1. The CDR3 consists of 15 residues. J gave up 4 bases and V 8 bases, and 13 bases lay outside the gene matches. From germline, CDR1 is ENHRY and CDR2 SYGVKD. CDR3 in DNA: TGTGCCATCTCTGACCCCAAACAGGGGAGCACTGAAGCTTTCTTT. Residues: CAISDPKQGSTEAFF.

This chain's CDR3 is CASSRDGTSGSYNEQFF. The CDR3 region has the DNA TGTGCCAGCAGCCGAGACGGGACTAGCGGCTCCTACAATGAGCAGTTCTTC. V gene TRBV4-2 combines with J gene TRBJ2-1, with TRBD2 matching over 11 bases. The V segment lost 4 bases and the J segment 0 bases; nucleotides outside the gene matches: 5. In germline, CDR1 is LGHNA, CDR2 YNFKEQ. CDR3 length equals 17 residues.

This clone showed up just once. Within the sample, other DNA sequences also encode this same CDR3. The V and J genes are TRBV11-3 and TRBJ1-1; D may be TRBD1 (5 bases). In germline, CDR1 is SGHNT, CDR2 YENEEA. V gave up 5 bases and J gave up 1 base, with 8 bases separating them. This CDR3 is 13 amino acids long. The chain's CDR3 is CASSLGGNTEAFF. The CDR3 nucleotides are TGTGCCAGCAGCCTGGGGGGGAACACTGAAGCTTTCTTT. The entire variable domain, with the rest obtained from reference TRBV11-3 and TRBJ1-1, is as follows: EAGVVQSPRYKIIEKKQPVAFWCNPISGHNTLYWYLQNLGQGPELLIRYENEEAVDDSQLPKDRFSAERLKGVDSTLKIQPAELGDSAVYLCASSLGGNTEAFFGQGTRLTVV.

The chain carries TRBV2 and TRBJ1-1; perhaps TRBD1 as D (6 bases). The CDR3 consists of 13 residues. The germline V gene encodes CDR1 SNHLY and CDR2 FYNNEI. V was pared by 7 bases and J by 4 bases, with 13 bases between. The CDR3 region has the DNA TGTGCCAGCAAACCTGGGGGGCCCACTGAAGCTTTCTTT. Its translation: CASKPGGPTEAFF.

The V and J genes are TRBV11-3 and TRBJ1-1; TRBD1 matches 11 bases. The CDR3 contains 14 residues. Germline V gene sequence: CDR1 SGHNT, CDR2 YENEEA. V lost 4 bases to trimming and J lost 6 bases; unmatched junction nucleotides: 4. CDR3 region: CASSSGQGESEAFF. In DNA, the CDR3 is TGTGCCAGCAGCTCGGGACAGGGGGAATCTGAAGCTTTCTTT.

This CDR3 is CASSQRGSGEQYF. The CDR3 DNA sequence: TGTGCCAGCTCTCAGAGGGGTTCTGGGGAGCAGTACTTC. This chain uses TRBV18 with TRBJ2-7; D assignment may be TRBD1 or TRBD2 (5 bases each). Germline loops: CDR1 KGHSH, CDR2 LQKENI. The CDR3 totals 13 residues. With 6 bases removed from V and 7 bases from J, the gap between germline ends came to 16 bases. The whole variable domain, filled in from reference TRBV18 and TRBJ2-7, reads NAGVMQNPRHLVRRRGQEARLRCSPMKGHSHVYWYRQLPEEGLKFMVYLQKENIIDESGMPKERFSAEFPKEGPSILRIQQVVRGDSAAYFCASSQRGSGEQYFGPGTRLTVT.

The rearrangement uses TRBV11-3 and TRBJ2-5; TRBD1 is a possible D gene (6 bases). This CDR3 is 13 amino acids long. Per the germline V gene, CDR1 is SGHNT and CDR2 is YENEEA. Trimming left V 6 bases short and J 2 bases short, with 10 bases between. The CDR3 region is CASSKTGQETQYF. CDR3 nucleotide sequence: TGTGCCAGCAGTAAGACAGGTCAAGAGACCCAGTACTTC.

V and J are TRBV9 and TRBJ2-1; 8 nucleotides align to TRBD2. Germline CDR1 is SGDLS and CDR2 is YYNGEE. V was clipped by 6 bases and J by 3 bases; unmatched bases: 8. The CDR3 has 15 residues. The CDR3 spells CASKLSAGGYNEQFF. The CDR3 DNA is TGTGCCAGCAAGCTCAGTGCGGGAGGCTACAATGAGCAGTTCTTC.

The CDR3 reads CASSRGNNEQFF. The CDR3 DNA reads TGTGCCAGCAGCCGGGGGAACAATGAGCAGTTCTTC. The rearrangement uses TRBV11-2 and TRBJ2-1; D possibly corresponds to TRBD2 (6 bases). Between the trimmed V and J ends, which lost 5 bases and 5 bases, there was a span of 7 bases. The CDR3 loop spans 12 amino acids. The V gene's germline CDR1 is SGHAT and CDR2 FQNNGV.

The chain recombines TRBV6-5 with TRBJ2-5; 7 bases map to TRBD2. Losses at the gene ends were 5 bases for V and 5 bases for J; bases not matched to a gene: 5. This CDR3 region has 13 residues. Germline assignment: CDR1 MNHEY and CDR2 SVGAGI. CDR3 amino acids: CASSPMGGETQYF. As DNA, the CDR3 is TGTGCCAGCAGTCCGATGGGGGGGGAGACCCAGTACTTC.

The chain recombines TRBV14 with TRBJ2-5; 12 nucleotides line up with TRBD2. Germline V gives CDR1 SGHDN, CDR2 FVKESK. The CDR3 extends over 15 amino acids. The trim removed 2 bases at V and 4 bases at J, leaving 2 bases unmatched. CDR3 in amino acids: CASSQLAGGGETQYF. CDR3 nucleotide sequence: TGTGCCAGCAGCCAACTAGCGGGAGGGGGAGAGACCCAGTACTTC.

CDR3 sequence (DNA): TGTGCCAGCAGCTTGGCCCGGTCCGGGAACACTGAAGCTTTCTTT. Translating it yields CASSLARSGNTEAFF. The chain has TRBV7-9 and TRBJ1-1, with no clear D. There are 15 residues in the CDR3. Trimming stripped 3 bases from V and 1 base from J, with 12 bases between. Germline V CDR1 and CDR2: SEHNR, FQNEAQ (reference sequence).

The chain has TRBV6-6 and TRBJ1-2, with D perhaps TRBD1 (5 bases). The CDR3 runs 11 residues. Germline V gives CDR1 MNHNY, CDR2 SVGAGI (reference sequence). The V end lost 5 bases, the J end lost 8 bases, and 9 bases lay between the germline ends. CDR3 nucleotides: TGTGCCAGCAGTACAGGAGAAGGCTACACCTTC. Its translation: CASSTGEGYTF.

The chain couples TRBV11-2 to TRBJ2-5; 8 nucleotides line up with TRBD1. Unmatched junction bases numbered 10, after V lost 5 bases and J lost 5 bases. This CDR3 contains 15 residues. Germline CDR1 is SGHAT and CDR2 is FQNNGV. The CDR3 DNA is TGTGCCAGCAGCCCCTGGACAGGGTTGGGGGAGACCCAGTACTTC. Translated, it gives CASSPWTGLGETQYF. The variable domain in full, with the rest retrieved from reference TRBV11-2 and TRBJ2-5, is EAGVAQSPRYKIIEKRQSVAFWCNPISGHATLYWYQQILGQGPKLLIQFQNNGVVDDSQLPKDRFSAERLKGVDSTLKIQPAKLEDSAVYLCASSPWTGLGETQYFGPGTRLLVL.

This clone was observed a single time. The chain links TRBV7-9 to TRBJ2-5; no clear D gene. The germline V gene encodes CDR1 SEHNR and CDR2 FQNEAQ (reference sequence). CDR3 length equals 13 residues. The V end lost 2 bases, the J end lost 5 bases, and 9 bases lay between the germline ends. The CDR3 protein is CASSLLYTETQYF. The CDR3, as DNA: TGTGCCAGCAGCTTACTCTACACGGAGACCCAGTACTTC.

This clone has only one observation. The CDR3, as DNA: TGTGCCATCAGTCGGCGGGACCCCTACGAGCAGTACTTC. Translation: CAISRRDPYEQYF. The V call is TRBV10-3, the J call TRBJ2-7; possibly TRBD2 for D (6 bases). The length of the CDR3 is 13 residues. Germline V gives CDR1 ENHRY, CDR2 SYGVKD. V lost 5 bases and J lost 2, with 10 bases in between.

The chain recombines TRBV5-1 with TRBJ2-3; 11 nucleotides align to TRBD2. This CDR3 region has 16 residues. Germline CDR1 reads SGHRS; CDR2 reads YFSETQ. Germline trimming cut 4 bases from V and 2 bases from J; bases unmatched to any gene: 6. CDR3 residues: CASSRGLAEITDTQYF. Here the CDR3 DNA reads TGCGCCAGCAGCAGGGGACTAGCGGAGATCACAGATACGCAGTATTTT.

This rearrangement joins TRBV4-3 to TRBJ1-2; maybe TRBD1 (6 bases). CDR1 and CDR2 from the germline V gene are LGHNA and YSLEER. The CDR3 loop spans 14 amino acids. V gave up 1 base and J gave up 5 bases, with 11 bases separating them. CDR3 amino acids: CASSQGTAHYGYTF. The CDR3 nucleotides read TGCGCCAGCAGCCAAGGGACAGCCCATTATGGCTACACCTTC.

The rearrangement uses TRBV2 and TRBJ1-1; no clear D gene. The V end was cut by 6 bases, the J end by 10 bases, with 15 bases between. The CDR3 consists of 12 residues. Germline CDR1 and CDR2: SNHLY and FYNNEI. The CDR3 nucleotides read TGTGCCAGCAGCCTCTCGGGGAGTGGAGCTTTCTTT. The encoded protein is CASSLSGSGAFF.

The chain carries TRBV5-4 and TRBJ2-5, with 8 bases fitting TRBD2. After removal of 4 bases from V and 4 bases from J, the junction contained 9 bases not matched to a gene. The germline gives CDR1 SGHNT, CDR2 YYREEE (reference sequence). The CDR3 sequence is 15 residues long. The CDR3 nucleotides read TGTGCCAGCAGCCAAAGCGGGAGTGGGGCAGAGACCCAGTACTTC. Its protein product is CASSQSGSGAETQYF.

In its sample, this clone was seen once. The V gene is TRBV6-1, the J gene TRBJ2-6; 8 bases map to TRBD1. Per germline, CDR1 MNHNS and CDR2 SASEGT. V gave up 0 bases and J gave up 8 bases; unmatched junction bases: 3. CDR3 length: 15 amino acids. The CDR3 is CASSEARTGTNVLTF. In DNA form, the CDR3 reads TGTGCCAGCAGTGAAGCCCGGACAGGGACCAACGTCCTGACTTTC.

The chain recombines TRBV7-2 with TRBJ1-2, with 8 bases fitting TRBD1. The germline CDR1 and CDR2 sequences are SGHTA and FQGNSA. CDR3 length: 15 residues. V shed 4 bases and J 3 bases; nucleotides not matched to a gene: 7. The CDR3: CASSSGQGGDYGYTF. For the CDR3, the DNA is TGTGCCAGCAGCTCCGGACAGGGAGGGGACTATGGCTACACCTTC. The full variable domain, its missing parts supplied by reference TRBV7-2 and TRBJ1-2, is GAGVSQSPSNKVTEKGKDVELRCDPISGHTALYWYRQSLGQGLEFLIYFQGNSAPDKSGLPSDRFSAERTGGSVSTLTIQRTQQEDSAVYLCASSSGQGGDYGYTFGSGTRLTVV.

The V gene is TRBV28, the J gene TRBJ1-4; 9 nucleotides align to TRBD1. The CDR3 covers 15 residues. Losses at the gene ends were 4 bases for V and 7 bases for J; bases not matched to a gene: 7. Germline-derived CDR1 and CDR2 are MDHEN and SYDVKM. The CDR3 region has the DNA TGTGCCAGCAGTTCACCACAGGGGGCGCGTGAAAAACTGTTTTTT. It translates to CASSSPQGAREKLFF.

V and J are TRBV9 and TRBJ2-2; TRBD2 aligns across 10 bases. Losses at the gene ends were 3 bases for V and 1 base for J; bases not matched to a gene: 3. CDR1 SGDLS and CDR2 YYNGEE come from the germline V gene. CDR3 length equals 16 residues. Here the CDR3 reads CASSDRTSGNTGELFF. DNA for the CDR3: TGTGCCAGCAGCGACAGGACTAGCGGGAACACCGGGGAGCTGTTTTTT.